This T cell receptor beta chain was sequenced for a study of identical twins. TCRdb redid the calling of the 5' RACE reads with MiXCR, one entry per CDR3 protein. The profile covers about 280,000 distinct CDR3 sequences, with roughly 8.6% appearing a single time and 2% to 2.5% taken by the ten largest. Trimming cost V 4 bases and J 2 bases; bases outside gene matches: 6. The CDR3 runs 16 residues. This clonotype was counted between two and nine times. These data also featured in a second study, about yellow fever vaccine responses in identical twins.

This chain uses TRBV12-3 or TRBV12-4 with TRBJ2-1, with 9 bases identical to TRBD2. This TCR came from a young woman in good health. Sequencing was carried out using memory (CD45RO+) T cells sorted from blood. CDR3 sequence: CASSSPRLAAYNEQFF. CDR3 DNA: TGTGCCAGCAGTTCCCCGCGACTAGCGGCCTACAATGAGCAGTTCTTC.